Shown below are 23 T cell receptor beta chains from a single sample sequenced in a study of CXCR3-negative and CXCR3-positive naive CD8 T cells. UMI-labeled TRB cDNA libraries were prepared by 5' RACE. TCRdb reprocessed the 5' RACE reads and reports one entry per CDR3 protein, with no DNA. Recorded for this sample: some 39,000 distinct CDR3 sequences. The source material was naive CXCR3- CD8+ T cells from blood. Noted subset: CD45RO-CCR7+CD27+CD95- naive CD8+ T cells lacking CXCR3 (TNR3-). The receptors were gathered from a human donor in good health. Some clones in this sample may be carry-over from other donors' samples.

This chain uses TRBV9 with TRBJ2-4; the TCRdb D gene call, TRBD1, has no DNA to confirm it. Germline CDR1 SGDLS, CDR2 YYNGEE. The CDR3 runs to 17 residues. The CDR3 protein is CASSPVDGTLAKNIQYF. The full variable domain, with the rest looked up from reference TRBV9 and TRBJ2-4, is DSGVTQTPKHLITATGQRVTLRCSPRSGDLSVYWYQQSLDQGLQFLIQYYNGEERAKGNILERFSAQQFPDLHSELNLSSLELGDSALYFCASSPVDGTLAKNIQYFGAGTRLSVL.

The rearrangement joins TRBV6-6 to TRBJ2-1. CDR1 and CDR2 from the germline V gene are MNHNY and SVGAGI (reference sequence). This CDR3 region has 11 residues. CDR3 protein: CASILSNEQFF.

The CDR3 sequence: CSSSGGLAGFLYEQYF. V and J are TRBV29-1 and TRBJ2-7; lacking DNA, the TRBD2 call made by TCRdb goes unchecked. The CDR3 is 16 residues long. Germline loops: CDR1 SQVTM, CDR2 ANQGSEA.

This chain's CDR3 is CASSKYPGLAGGRAKNIQYF. V gene TRBV21-1 combines with J gene TRBJ2-4; there is no DNA to check the TCRdb D call of TRBD2. TRBV21-1 counts as a pseudogene. The CDR3 sequence is 20 residues long.

This chain uses TRBV4-3 with TRBJ2-2; the D gene TCRdb calls, TRBD2, cannot be checked with no DNA. Germline-derived CDR1 and CDR2 are LGHNA and YSLEER. The CDR3 has 18 residues. The CDR3 spells CASSQEAGGGGGTGELFF.

This chain uses TRBV12-3 or TRBV12-4 with TRBJ1-2; lacking DNA, the TRBD1 call made by TCRdb goes unchecked. This CDR3 region has 15 residues. CDR3 loop: CASSSLDRDNYGYTF.

J is TRBJ2-5 and V is TRBV29-1; lacking DNA, the TRBD1 call made by TCRdb goes unchecked. Germline V CDR1 and CDR2: SQVTM, ANQGSEA. This CDR3 has 13 amino acids. The CDR3 protein is CSVDGQGKETQYF. The full variable domain, completed using reference TRBV29-1 and TRBJ2-5, is SAVISQKPSRDICQRGTSLTIQCQVDSQVTMMFWYRQQPGQSLTLIATANQGSEATYESGFVIDKFPISRPNLTFSTLTVSNMSPEDSSIYLCSVDGQGKETQYFGPGTRLLVL.

The genes are TRBV27 and TRBJ1-1; TCRdb's D call of TRBD1 is untestable without DNA. Germline V gives CDR1 MNHEY, CDR2 SMNVEV (reference sequence). The CDR3 consists of 14 residues. CDR3 protein: CASRTTGLNTETFF.

V usage is TRBV7-9 and J usage is TRBJ2-1; lacking DNA, the TRBD2 call made by TCRdb goes unchecked. CDR1 and CDR2 (germline): SEHNR, FQNEAQ (reference sequence). The CDR3 runs to 17 residues. CDR3 in amino acids: CASSSSTSGPTYNEQFF.

J is TRBJ2-6 and V is TRBV5-1; TCRdb calls TRBD2, which cannot be checked without DNA. The germline gives CDR1 SGHRS, CDR2 YFSETQ. The CDR3 runs 17 residues. The CDR3 sequence is CASSSWDGSPGANVLTF.

The CDR3 sequence is CASSYSSGGSGETQYF. The chain carries TRBV6-5 and TRBJ2-5; the TCRdb call, TRBD1, lacks DNA for checking. The CDR3 runs to 16 residues. The germline CDR1 and CDR2 sequences are MNHEY and SVGAGI.

The CDR3 sequence is CSVALGRGDGELFF. V and J are TRBV29-1 and TRBJ2-2; lacking DNA, the TRBD2 call made by TCRdb goes unchecked. The CDR3 contains 14 residues. Germline loops: CDR1 SQVTM, CDR2 ANQGSEA.

The chain recombines TRBV20-1 with TRBJ2-2; with no DNA, the TCRdb D assignment of TRBD1 cannot be verified. The CDR3 runs 15 residues. Germline V CDR1 and CDR2: DFQATT, SNEGSKA (reference sequence). CDR3 sequence: CSASPGTEGTGELFF.

V is TRBV29-1 and J is TRBJ2-1; the D call from TCRdb, TRBD2, cannot be confirmed without DNA. Germline lookup yields CDR1 SQVTM and CDR2 ANQGSEA. CDR3 length: 14 amino acids. The CDR3 sequence is CSLLAGGPSGEQFF.

V gene TRBV7-8 combines with J gene TRBJ2-2. Germline V gives CDR1 SGHVS, CDR2 FQNEAQ. The CDR3 covers 14 residues. The CDR3 loop reads CASSLGGNTGELFF.

The genes are TRBV5-1 and TRBJ2-7; TCRdb's D call of TRBD2 is untestable without DNA. Germline V gene data show CDR1 as SGHRS and CDR2 as YFSETQ. The CDR3 contains 17 residues. The CDR3 reads CASSLGRQTSGSYEQYF.

This clonotype ranks as medium-sized in terms of frequency. This rearrangement joins TRBV14 to TRBJ2-2. The germline CDR1 and CDR2 sequences are SGHDN and FVKESK. This CDR3 has 14 amino acids. The CDR3 sequence is CASSHNWNTGELFF.

The V gene is TRBV4-3, the J gene TRBJ2-6; with no DNA, the TCRdb D assignment of TRBD1 cannot be verified. The CDR3 is 16 residues long. Germline lookup yields CDR1 LGHNA and CDR2 YSLEER. The CDR3 here is CASSLFRDSGANVLTF.

This chain uses TRBV28 with TRBJ2-7; TCRdb lists TRBD1, though no DNA is available to test this call. The CDR3 has 14 amino acids. Germline values: CDR1 MDHEN, CDR2 SYDVKM. The CDR3 protein is CASSFLRQDYEQCF.

This rearrangement joins TRBV27 to TRBJ1-5; TCRdb picks TRBD1, but there is no DNA to check that call. The germline V gene has CDR1 MNHEY and CDR2 SMNVEV (reference sequence). This CDR3 contains 13 residues. The CDR3 loop is CASSGSFDQPQHF.

This chain connects TRBV7-6 to TRBJ1-1. CDR1 is SGHVS, CDR2 FNYEAQ, per germline. This CDR3 has 16 amino acids. The CDR3 loop reads CASSLVPGGGGTEAFF.

This chain joins TRBV14 and TRBJ2-7; TCRdb picks TRBD1, but there is no DNA to check that call. The CDR3 totals 16 residues. Germline CDR1 and CDR2: SGHDN and FVKESK. The CDR3 reads CASSQAPPGFDYEQYF.

This chain uses TRBV18 with TRBJ2-5; the TRBD1 assignment by TCRdb is unverifiable without DNA. CDR1 is KGHSH, CDR2 LQKENI, per germline. The CDR3 runs 17 residues. This CDR3 is CASSPPNTGEVQETQYF.